These T cell receptor beta chains were read from a single sample in a study of response to subunit inactivated influenza vaccine. One entry per CDR3 protein results from TCRdb running MiXCR on the RT-PCR reads. Here the sample spans roughly 500,000 distinct CDR3 sequences, 16% being singletons. Sequencing was performed on CD4+ T cells sorted from PBMCs, taken approximately 25 months after vaccination. These receptors were obtained from a man between 45 and 75 years old who received an inactivated influenza vaccine. CDR3s include the opening cysteine and the closing phenylalanine or tryptophan. D genes are given only for firm matches. Only part of the rows carry a size: once, few, many, or a class if the clone is expanded.

V gene	D gene	J gene	clone size	CDR3 protein	CDR3 DNA
TRBV20-1	NA	TRBJ1-6	NA	CSAPKTRDSPLHF	TGCAGTGCTCCGAAAACCCGGGATTCACCCCTCCACTTT
TRBV20-1	TRBD2	TRBJ2-1	NA	CSARAGRLGNEQFF	TGCAGTGCTAGGGCCGGGAGGCTCGGCAATGAGCAGTTCTTC
TRBV7-9	NA	TRBJ2-3	few	CASSLGGAVDTQYF	TGTGCCAGCAGCTTAGGTGGGGCCGTAGATACGCAGTATTTT
TRBV20-1	TRBD2	TRBJ2-1	few	CSARSLAGHNEQFF	TGCAGTGCTAGATCGCTAGCGGGACACAATGAGCAGTTCTTC
TRBV6-1	NA	TRBJ2-6	few	CASSDRRSGANVLTF	TGTGCCAGCAGTGACAGACGCTCTGGGGCCAACGTCCTGACTTTC
TRBV6-5	NA	TRBJ1-6	NA	CASSFYRRGSPLHF	TGTGCCAGCAGTTTTTACAGGCGGGGGTCACCCCTCCACTTT
TRBV20-1	NA	TRBJ2-7	few	CSARDIGFYEQYF	TGCAGTGCTAGAGATATTGGATTCTACGAGCAGTACTTC
TRBV3-1	NA	TRBJ2-3	few	CASSPSGTGTDTQYF	TGTGCCAGCAGCCCGTCTGGGACTGGCACAGATACGCAGTATTTT
TRBV20-1	NA	TRBJ1-2	NA	CSAREGVGYTF	TGCAGTGCTAGAGAGGGTGTGGGCTACACCTTC
TRBV12-3/TRBV12-4	NA	TRBJ2-5	few	CASSLMQQETQYF	TGTGCCAGCAGTTTAATGCAGCAAGAGACCCAGTACTTC
TRBV2	TRBD1	TRBJ1-4	many	CASRDRTGLEKLFF	TGTGCCAGCAGAGACCGGACAGGGCTTGAAAAACTGTTTTTT
TRBV7-2	NA	TRBJ1-1	few	CASSLARWETEAFF	TGTGCCAGCAGCTTAGCCCGTTGGGAAACTGAAGCTTTCTTT
TRBV7-8	NA	TRBJ1-1	few	CASSPLRGGVNTEAFF	TGTGCCAGCAGCCCCCTAAGGGGCGGTGTGAACACTGAAGCTTTCTTT
TRBV6-2/TRBV6-3	TRBD1	TRBJ2-7	NA	CASSYRQGRSYEQYF	TGTGCCAGCAGTTACCGACAGGGCAGGTCGTACGAGCAGTACTTC
TRBV2	TRBD1	TRBJ2-1	NA	CATTRWWAGGSEQFF	TGTGCCACGACGAGGTGGTGGGCAGGGGGTAGTGAGCAGTTCTTC
TRBV3-1	NA	TRBJ2-1	NA	CASSSWDLAVNNEQFF	TGTGCCAGCAGCTCATGGGATTTAGCGGTTAACAATGAGCAGTTCTTC
TRBV11-2	NA	TRBJ1-1	few	CASSLDTGIKAFF	TGTGCCAGCAGCTTAGATACAGGGATAAAAGCTTTCTTT
TRBV20-1	TRBD2	TRBJ2-1	few	CSAQPLGEGLYNEQFF	TGCAGTGCCCAGCCCTTAGGGGAGGGCCTATACAATGAGCAGTTCTTC
TRBV7-2	TRBD1	TRBJ2-5	NA	CASSPGGMQKTQYF	TGTGCCAGCAGCCCAGGGGGCATGCAGAAGACCCAGTACTTC
TRBV5-1	TRBD1	TRBJ1-2	few	CASSLGGTGANYGYTF	TGCGCCAGCAGCTTGGGAGGGACAGGGGCTAACTATGGCTACACCTTC
TRBV6-6	NA	TRBJ2-7	few	CASSSGGLYEQYF	TGTGCCAGCAGTTCCGGAGGGCTATACGAGCAGTACTTC
TRBV29-1	NA	TRBJ2-5	few	CSVDTQGRGETQYF	TGCAGCGTTGATACACAGGGCAGGGGAGAGACCCAGTACTTC
TRBV6-5	NA	TRBJ1-6	NA	CASIGSGALHF	TGTGCCAGCATTGGCAGTGGGGCCCTCCACTTT
TRBV28	NA	TRBJ1-1	NA	CASSLGGKNTEAFF	TGTGCCAGCAGTTTGGGGGGGAAGAACACTGAAGCTTTCTTT
TRBV25-1	NA	TRBJ2-2	many	CASSGLTGELFF	TGTGCCAGCAGTGGGCTGACCGGGGAGCTGTTTTTT
TRBV12-3/TRBV12-4	TRBD1	TRBJ2-7	many	CASSIGTGYEQYF	TGTGCCAGCAGTATTGGGACAGGGTACGAGCAGTACTTC
TRBV30	NA	TRBJ2-5	NA	CAWSRLYPQETQYF	TGTGCCTGGAGTCGACTATACCCCCAAGAGACCCAGTACTTC
TRBV5-1	NA	TRBJ2-3	NA	CASSLEVGLRTDTQYF	TGCGCCAGCAGCTTGGAGGTGGGATTACGCACAGATACGCAGTATTTT
TRBV7-2	NA	TRBJ2-3	many	CASSPLSSTDTQYF	TGTGCCAGCAGCCCATTGTCCAGCACAGATACGCAGTATTTT
TRBV5-5	NA	TRBJ2-1	NA	CASSWGTKGEQFF	TGTGCCAGCAGCTGGGGGACGAAGGGTGAGCAGTTCTTC
TRBV5-6	NA	TRBJ2-5	few	CASSQDTQETQYF	TGTGCCAGCAGCCAGGACACCCAAGAGACCCAGTACTTC
TRBV2	TRBD2	TRBJ2-1	NA	CASSRLAAHNEQFF	TGTGCCAGCAGTCGACTAGCGGCCCACAATGAGCAGTTCTTC
TRBV2	TRBD2	TRBJ2-5	NA	CASSEEGTSPRF	TGTGCCAGCAGTGAAGAAGGGACTAGCCCAAGGTTC
TRBV11-2	TRBD1	TRBJ2-5	many	CASSPVDRGTETQYF	TGTGCCAGCAGCCCAGTCGACAGGGGGACAGAGACCCAGTACTTC
TRBV5-1	NA	TRBJ2-2	many	CASSLDPNTGELFF	TGCGCCAGCAGCTTAGACCCAAACACCGGGGAGCTGTTTTTT
TRBV7-2	TRBD1	TRBJ1-1	NA	CASSRDRVSTEAFF	TGTGCCAGCAGCAGGGACAGGGTGAGCACTGAAGCTTTCTTT
TRBV12-3/TRBV12-4	NA	TRBJ2-3	few	CASTPILGGVDTQYF	TGTGCCAGCACCCCGATACTAGGAGGTGTAGATACGCAGTATTTT
TRBV24-1	NA	TRBJ1-6	few	CATSGAERNSPLHF	TGTGCCACCAGTGGGGCAGAGAGAAATTCACCCCTCCACTTT
TRBV6-5	NA	TRBJ2-5	NA	CASSYGQQETQYF	TGTGCCAGCAGTTATGGACAGCAAGAGACCCAGTACTTC
TRBV6-5	NA	TRBJ1-6	few	CASSYTDRGSPLHF	TGTGCCAGCAGTTACACCGATAGGGGGTCACCCCTCCACTTT
TRBV9	NA	TRBJ2-3	NA	CASSVKGQGTDTQYF	TGTGCCAGCAGCGTTAAGGGGCAGGGGACAGATACGCAGTATTTT
TRBV29-1	NA	TRBJ1-2	many	CSVDQGRLSGYTF	TGCAGCGTTGACCAGGGGAGGTTGTCGGGCTACACCTTC
TRBV27	NA	TRBJ2-7	NA	CASGPGSLYEQYF	TGTGCCAGCGGACCGGGGAGTTTATACGAGCAGTACTTC
TRBV7-2	NA	TRBJ2-7	few	CASSLARGTYEQYF	TGTGCCAGCAGCTTAGCCCGGGGAACCTACGAGCAGTACTTC
TRBV28	TRBD1	TRBJ2-2	few	CASIEGARTGELFF	TGTGCCAGCATCGAGGGGGCGCGCACCGGGGAGCTGTTTTTT
TRBV29-1	NA	TRBJ1-1	many	CSVSATSGAFF	TGCAGCGTTTCAGCCACTTCAGGAGCTTTCTTT
TRBV21-1	NA	TRBJ2-3	NA	CASSKGQREGCTDTQYF	TGTGCCAGCAGCAAGGGCCAGCGGGAGGGTTGCACAGATACGCAGTATTTT
TRBV3-1	NA	TRBJ2-7	NA	CASGQDYLGRAATYEQYF	TGTGCCAGCGGCCAAGACTATTTGGGAAGGGCAGCAACCTACGAGCAGTACTTC
TRBV4-2	NA	TRBJ1-4	few	CASSGSLTDPTNEKLFF	TGTGCCAGCAGCGGATCCCTCACCGATCCAACTAATGAAAAACTGTTTTTT